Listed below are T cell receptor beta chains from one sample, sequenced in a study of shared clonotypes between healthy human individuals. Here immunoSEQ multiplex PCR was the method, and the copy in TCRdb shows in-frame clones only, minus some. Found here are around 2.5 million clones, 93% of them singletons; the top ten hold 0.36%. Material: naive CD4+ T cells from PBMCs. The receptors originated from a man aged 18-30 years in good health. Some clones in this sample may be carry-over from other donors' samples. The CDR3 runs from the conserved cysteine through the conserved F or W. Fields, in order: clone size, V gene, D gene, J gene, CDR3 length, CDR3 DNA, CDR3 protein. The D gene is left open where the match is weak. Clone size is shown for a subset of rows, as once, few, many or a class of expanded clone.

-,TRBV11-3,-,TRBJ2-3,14,TGTGCCAGCAGTATAAAGAAGGGGACAGATACGCAGTATTTT,CASSIKKGTDTQYF
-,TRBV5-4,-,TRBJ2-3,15,TGTGCCAGCAGCTTGCAACAGGGAGGTGCAGATACGCAGTATTTT,CASSLQQGGADTQYF
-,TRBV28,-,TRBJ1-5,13,TGTGCCAGCAGCCGGGACCTAAGTGACCCCCAGCATTTT,CASSRDLSDPQHF
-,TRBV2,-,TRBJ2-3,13,TGTGCCAGCAGTGAAGGTGCCGTTACCTCTCCTTTTTTT,CASSEGAVTSPFF
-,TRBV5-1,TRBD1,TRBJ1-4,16,TGCGCCAGCAGCGCAGGAATTGACAGGGTGGGTGAAAAACTGTTTTTT,CASSAGIDRVGEKLFF
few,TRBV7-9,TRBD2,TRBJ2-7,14,TGTGCCAGCAGCTTAGGCCTAGCGGTCTACGAGCAGTACTTC,CASSLGLAVYEQYF
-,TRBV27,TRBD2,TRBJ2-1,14,TGTGCCAGCAGTTTATTAACGGGAAGGGAGGGGCAGTTCTTC,CASSLLTGREGQFF
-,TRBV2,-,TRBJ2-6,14,TGTGCCAGCAGTGCCTCCTCTGGGGCCAACGTCCTGACTTTC,CASSASSGANVLTF
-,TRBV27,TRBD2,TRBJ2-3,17,TGTGCCAGCAGTTTAGGTCCGCTAGCGGGCCGGGTGGATACGCAGTATTTT,CASSLGPLAGRVDTQYF
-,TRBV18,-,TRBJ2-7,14,TGTGCCAGCTCATTTGGAGCTAGGGCCCTCGAGCAGTACTTC,CASSFGARALEQYF
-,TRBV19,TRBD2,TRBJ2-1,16,TGTGCCAGTAAATCCCCGGGAGCGGGAACCTACAATGAGCAGTTCTTC,CASKSPGAGTYNEQFF
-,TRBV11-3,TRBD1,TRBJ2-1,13,TGTGCCAGCAGCAGGACAGGATACAATGAGCAGTTCTTC,CASSRTGYNEQFF
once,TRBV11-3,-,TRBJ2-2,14,TGTGCCAGCAGATTTGACCCAAACACCGGGGAGCTGTTTTTT,CASRFDPNTGELFF
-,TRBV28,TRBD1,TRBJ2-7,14,TGTGCCAGCAGTACAGGACAGGCCTCCTACGAGCAGTACTTC,CASSTGQASYEQYF
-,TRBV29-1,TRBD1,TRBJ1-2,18,TGCAGCGTTCGGGACACAGGGGGCGCCCAGATCGGCGACTATGGCTACACCTTC,CSVRDTGGAQIGDYGYTF
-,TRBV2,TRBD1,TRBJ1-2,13,TGTGCCAGCAGGGGCAGGGGGGGCTATGGCTACACCTTC,CASRGRGGYGYTF
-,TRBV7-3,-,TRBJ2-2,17,TGTGCCAGCAGCTTATACCCCACGGGGGTCTCGTCCGGGGAGCTGTTTTTT,CASSLYPTGVSSGELFF
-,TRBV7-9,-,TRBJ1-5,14,TGTGCCAGCAGCTTAGGAGGAAACAATCAGCCCCAGCATTTT,CASSLGGNNQPQHF
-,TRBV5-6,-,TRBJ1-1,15,TGTGCCAGCACCATATGGCGGGGGAGGAACACTGAAGCTTTCTTT,CASTIWRGRNTEAFF
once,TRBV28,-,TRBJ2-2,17,TGTGCCAGCAACGGGGTGCGGGCAGGGAGACGGAGGGGGGAGCTGTTTTTT,CASNGVRAGRRRGELFF
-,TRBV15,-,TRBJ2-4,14,TGTGCCACCAGCAGAGCCCTTTTCAAAAACATTCAGTACTTC,CATSRALFKNIQYF
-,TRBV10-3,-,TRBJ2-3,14,TGTGCCATCTCAGGGGTTACTGGCACAGATACGCAGTATTTT,CAISGVTGTDTQYF
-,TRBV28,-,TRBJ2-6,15,TGTGCCAGCCACTCCCCGGGGGCTGGGGCCAACGTCCTGACTTTC,CASHSPGAGANVLTF
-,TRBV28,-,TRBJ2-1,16,TGTGCCAGCAGTCACCTGGGCGGGGCGGCTTACAATGAGCAGTTCTTC,CASSHLGGAAYNEQFF
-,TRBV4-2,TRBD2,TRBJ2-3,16,TGTGCCAGCAGCCAAGCGACTAGCGGGAGCGGAGATACGCAGTATTTT,CASSQATSGSGDTQYF
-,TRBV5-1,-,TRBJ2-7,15,TGCGCCAGCAGCTTGGCGGTAGGGACAAGCTACGAGCAGTACTTC,CASSLAVGTSYEQYF
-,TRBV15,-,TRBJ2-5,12,TGTGCCACCAGCAGAAAACAAGAGACCCAGTACTTC,CATSRKQETQYF
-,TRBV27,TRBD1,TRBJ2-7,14,TGTGCCAGCAGTTTCTGGACAGGGGCCGACGAGCAGTACTTC,CASSFWTGADEQYF
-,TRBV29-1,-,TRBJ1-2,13,TGCAGCGTCATGGGGCAGGGTAACTATGGCTACACCTTC,CSVMGQGNYGYTF
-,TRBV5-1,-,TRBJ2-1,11,TGCGCCAGCAGCACCTTGGGTGAGCAGTTCTTC,CASSTLGEQFF
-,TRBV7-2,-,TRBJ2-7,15,TGTGCCAGCAGCTTAGAACTAGCAGTATCCTACGAGCAGTACTTC,CASSLELAVSYEQYF
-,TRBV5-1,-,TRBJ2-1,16,TGCGCCAGCAGCGCATCCGGGACGATAACTCTCAATGAGCAGTTCTTC,CASSASGTITLNEQFF
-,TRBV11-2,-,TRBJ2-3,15,TGTGCCAGCAGCTTAGTGGGGGCAAGCACAGATACGCAGTATTTT,CASSLVGASTDTQYF
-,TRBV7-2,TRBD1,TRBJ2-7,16,TGTGCCAGCAGCATGAGACAGGGGTCAGCAGCCTACGAGCAGTACTTC,CASSMRQGSAAYEQYF
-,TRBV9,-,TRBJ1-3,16,TGTGCCAGCAGCGGAGGACCGACAGCCTCTGGAAACACCATATATTTT,CASSGGPTASGNTIYF
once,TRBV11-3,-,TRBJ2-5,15,TGTGCCAGCAGCTTAGGGAGGGCCAGTCAAGAGACCCAGTACTTC,CASSLGRASQETQYF
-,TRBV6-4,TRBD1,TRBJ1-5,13,TGTGCCAGCAGCGTGGACAGGGATCAGCCCCAGCATTTT,CASSVDRDQPQHF
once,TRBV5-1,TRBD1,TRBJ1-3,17,TGCGCCAGCAGCTCAGGACAGGGGGCAGCGTCTGGAAACACCATATATTTT,CASSSGQGAASGNTIYF
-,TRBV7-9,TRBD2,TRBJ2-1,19,TGTGCCAGCAGCTTAGGGGGTAGCGGGAGACAAACCCGTTACAATGAGCAGTTCTTC,CASSLGGSGRQTRYNEQFF
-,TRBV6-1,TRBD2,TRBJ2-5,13,TGTGCCAGCGGGACTAGCGGGCAAGAGACCCAGTACTTC,CASGTSGQETQYF
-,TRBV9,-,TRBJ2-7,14,TGTGCCAGCAGTACCACGGGAAGCTCCTACGAGCAGTACTTC,CASSTTGSSYEQYF
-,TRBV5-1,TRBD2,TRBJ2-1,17,TGCGCCAGCAGCTTGGTATTTGGCGGGAGGGCCCCGGGGGAGCAGTTCTTC,CASSLVFGGRAPGEQFF